This T cell receptor beta chain is drawn from a study of low-dose radiotherapy and immunotherapy resistance in tumors. Whole-study context: Doses delivered to Cohort 2 were 1 Gy per fraction every two weeks, amounting to 13 Gy over 26 weeks. Aspirin was administered orally at 300 mg daily for four cycles, commencing on cycle 1 day 1.

CDR3 size: 15 residues. V lost 4 bases to trimming and J lost 5 bases, with 17 bases between them. Germline CDR1 is LGHNA and CDR2 is YSLEER. The time point was: after trial treatment. Stated treatment: LDRT plus nivolumab, ipilimumab, low-dose cyclophosphamide and aspirin (RACIN trial). Advanced solid tumors lacking tumor-infiltrating lymphocytes characterized eligible patients. This clonotype ranks as medium-sized (0.01 to 0.1%). Amplification of TCRs used a constant-region primer and V-primer adapter for 15 to 25 PCR cycles. mRNA, after isolation, was amplified by in vitro transcription. TCRdb redid the calling of the reads with MiXCR, one entry per CDR3 protein. Among roughly 48,000 distinct CDR3 sequences listed, 33% were seen once.

The specimen comprised PBMCs, sampled after low-dose radiotherapy plus immunotherapy. The TCR sequence derives from a male donor with rectosigmoid adenocarcinoma. V is TRBV4-3 and J is TRBJ2-5; D gene uncertain. Written as DNA, the CDR3 is TGCGCCAGCAGCCCCGGGCCGACGAGTATCGAGACCCAGTACTTC. The encoded protein is CASSPGPTSIETQYF.